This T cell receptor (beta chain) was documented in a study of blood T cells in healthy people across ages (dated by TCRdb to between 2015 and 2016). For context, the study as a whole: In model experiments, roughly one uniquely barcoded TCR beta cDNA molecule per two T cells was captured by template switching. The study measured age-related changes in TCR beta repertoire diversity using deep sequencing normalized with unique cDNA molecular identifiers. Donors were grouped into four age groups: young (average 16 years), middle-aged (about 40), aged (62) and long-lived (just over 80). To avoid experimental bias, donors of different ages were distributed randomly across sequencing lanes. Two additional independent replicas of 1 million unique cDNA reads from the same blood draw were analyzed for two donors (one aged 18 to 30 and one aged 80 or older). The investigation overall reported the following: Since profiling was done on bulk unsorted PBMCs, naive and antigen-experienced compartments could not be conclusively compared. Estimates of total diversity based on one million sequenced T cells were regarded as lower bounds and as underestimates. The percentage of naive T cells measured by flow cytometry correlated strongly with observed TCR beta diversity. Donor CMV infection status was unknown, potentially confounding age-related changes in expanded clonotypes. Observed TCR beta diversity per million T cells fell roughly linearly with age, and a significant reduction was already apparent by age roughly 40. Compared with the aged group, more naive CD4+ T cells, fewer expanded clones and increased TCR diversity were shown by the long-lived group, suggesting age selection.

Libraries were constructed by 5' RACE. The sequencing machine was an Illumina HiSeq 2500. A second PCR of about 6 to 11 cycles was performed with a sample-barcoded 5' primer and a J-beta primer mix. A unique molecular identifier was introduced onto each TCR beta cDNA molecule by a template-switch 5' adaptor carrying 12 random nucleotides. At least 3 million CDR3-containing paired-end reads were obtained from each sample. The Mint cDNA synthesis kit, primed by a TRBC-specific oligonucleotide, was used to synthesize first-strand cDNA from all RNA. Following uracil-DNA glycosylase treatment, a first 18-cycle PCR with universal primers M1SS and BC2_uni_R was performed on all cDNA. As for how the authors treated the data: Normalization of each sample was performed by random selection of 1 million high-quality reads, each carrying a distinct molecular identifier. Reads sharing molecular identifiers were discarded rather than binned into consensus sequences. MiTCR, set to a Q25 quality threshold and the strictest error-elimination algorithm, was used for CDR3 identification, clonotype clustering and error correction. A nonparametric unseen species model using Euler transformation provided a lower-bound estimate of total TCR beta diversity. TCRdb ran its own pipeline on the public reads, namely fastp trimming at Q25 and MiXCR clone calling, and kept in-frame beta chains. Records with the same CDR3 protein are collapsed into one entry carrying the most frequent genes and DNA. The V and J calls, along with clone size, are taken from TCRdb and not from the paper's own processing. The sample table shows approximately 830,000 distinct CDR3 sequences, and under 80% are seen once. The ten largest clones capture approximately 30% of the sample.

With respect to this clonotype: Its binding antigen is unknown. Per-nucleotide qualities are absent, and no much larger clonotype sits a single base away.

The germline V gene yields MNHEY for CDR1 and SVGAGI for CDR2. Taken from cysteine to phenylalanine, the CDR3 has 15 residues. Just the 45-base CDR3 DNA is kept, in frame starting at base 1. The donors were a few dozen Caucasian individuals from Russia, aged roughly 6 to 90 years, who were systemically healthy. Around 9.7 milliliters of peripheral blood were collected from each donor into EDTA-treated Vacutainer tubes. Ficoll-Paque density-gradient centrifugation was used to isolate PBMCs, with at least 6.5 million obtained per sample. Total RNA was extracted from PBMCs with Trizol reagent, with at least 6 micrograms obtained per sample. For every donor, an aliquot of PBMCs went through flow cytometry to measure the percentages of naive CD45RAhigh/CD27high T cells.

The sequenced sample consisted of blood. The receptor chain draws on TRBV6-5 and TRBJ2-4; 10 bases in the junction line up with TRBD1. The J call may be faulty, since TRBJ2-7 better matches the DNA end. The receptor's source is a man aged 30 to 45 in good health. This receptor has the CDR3 CASSYSGQGYHEQYF. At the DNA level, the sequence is TGTGCCAGCAGTTACTCGGGACAGGGGTACCACGAGCAGTACTTC.